The 6 T cell receptor beta chains reported below all come from one sample, sequenced in a study of vaccination and CD4 T cells after COVID-19. Antigens for these TCRs are unknown. As for treatment: roughly nine-day PBMC culture with coronavirus spike peptide pools or control peptides (ViraFEST assay). Cultured CD4+ T cell DNA underwent sequencing with the Oncomine TCR Beta short-read assay. TCRdb called the PCR reads again in MiXCR, with one record for every CDR3 protein. In the table there are approximately 13,000 distinct CDR3 sequences, about half of which are singletons. The sequencing used CD4+ T cells from blood, cultured in vitro, collected before SARS-CoV-2 vaccination. The receptors were sampled from a human donor who had recovered from COVID-19.

This rearrangement joins TRBV6-1 to TRBJ1-1, with TRBD1 matching over 7 bases. Germline trimming cut 3 bases from V and 6 bases from J; bases unmatched to any gene: 13. Germline CDR1 is MNHNS and CDR2 is SASEGT. The CDR3 length is 16 residues. The CDR3 sequence: CASSDRLLDRKAEAFF. DNA for the CDR3: TGTGCCAGCAGTGATAGACTCTTGGACAGGAAGGCTGAAGCTTTCTTT.

Comments on this clonotype: Sequence at one end of the junction differs from germline and may be a read error. The chain uses TRBV6-2 or TRBV6-3 and TRBJ1-6; D might be TRBD1 (5 bases). The CDR3 totals 13 residues. In germline, CDR1 is MNHEY, CDR2 SVGEGT. The CDR3: CASSGTDGLFRNF. CDR3 DNA: TGTGCCAGCAGTGGGACGGACGGCCTTTTTCGAAACTTT.

The chain couples TRBV15 to TRBJ1-4, with D uncertain. The CDR3 consists of 13 residues. The V end lost 0 bases, the J end lost 5 bases, and 4 bases lay between the germline ends. The germline CDR1 and CDR2 sequences are LNHNV and YYDKDF (reference sequence). The CDR3 region has the DNA TGTGCCACCAGCAGAGATCGGAATGAAAAACTGTTTTTT. Translating it yields CATSRDRNEKLFF.

This clonotype turned up a few times. V usage is TRBV27 and J usage is TRBJ1-1; D uncertain. Germline lookup yields CDR1 MNHEY and CDR2 SMNVEV (reference sequence). The CDR3 is made up of 15 amino acids. V dropped 3 bases and J dropped 0 bases, with 11 bases sitting between them. This chain's CDR3 is CASSFEGYLNTEAFF. The CDR3 coding sequence is TGTGCCAGCAGTTTCGAGGGATACCTGAACACTGAAGCTTTCTTT.

This clonotype occurred a few times. The chain is built from TRBV6-1 and TRBJ1-6; maybe TRBD1 (6 bases). CDR3 size: 15 residues. Trimming left V 0 bases short and J 10 bases short, with 13 bases between. The germline CDR1 and CDR2 sequences are MNHNS and SASEGT. This chain's CDR3 is CASSEAGAKGSPLHF. CDR3 sequence (DNA): TGTGCCAGCAGTGAAGCGGGGGCCAAAGGATCACCCCTCCACTTT.

The rearrangement joins TRBV5-4 to TRBJ2-7, with D possibly matching TRBD2 (5 bases). CDR1 SGHNT and CDR2 YYREEE come from the germline V gene (reference sequence). The V and J ends lost 2 bases and 6 bases respectively, with 6 bases between them. The CDR3 covers 11 residues. Here the CDR3 DNA reads TGTGCCAGCAGCTTAGAGGGCGAGCAGTACTTC. Translated, it gives CASSLEGEQYF. Using reference TRBV5-4 and TRBJ2-7 for the parts outside the CDR3, the full variable domain is ETGVTQSPTHLIKTRGQQVTLRCSSQSGHNTVSWYQQALGQGPQFIFQYYREEENGRGNFPPRFSGLQFPNYSSELNVNALELDDSALYLCASSLEGEQYFGPGTRLTVT.